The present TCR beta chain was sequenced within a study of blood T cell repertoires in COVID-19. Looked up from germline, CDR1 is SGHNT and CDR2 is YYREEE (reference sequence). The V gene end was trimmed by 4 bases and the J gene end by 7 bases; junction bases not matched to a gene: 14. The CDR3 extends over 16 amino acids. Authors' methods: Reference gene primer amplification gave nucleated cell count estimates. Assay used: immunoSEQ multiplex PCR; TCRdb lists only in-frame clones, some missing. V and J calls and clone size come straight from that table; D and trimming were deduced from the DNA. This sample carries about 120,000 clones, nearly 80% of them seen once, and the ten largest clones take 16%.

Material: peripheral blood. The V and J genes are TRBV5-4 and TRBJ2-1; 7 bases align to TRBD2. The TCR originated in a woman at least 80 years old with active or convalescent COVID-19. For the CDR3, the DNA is TGTGCCAGCAGCGTAGGGCGGGAGAGAAGTCGGAATGAGCAGTTCTTC. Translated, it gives CASSVGRERSRNEQFF.